Below are 13 T cell receptor beta chains sequenced from a single sample in a study of T cell repertoires in cytomegalovirus infection. TCRdb analysed the reads with MiXCR anew, one entry per CDR3 protein. This sample has under 200,000 distinct CDR3 sequences, with approximately 21% found just once. Their cognate antigens are unknown. Sequencing was performed on CD8+ T cells from cultured PBMCs, taken from culture after CMV antigen stimulation. The receptors here all came from a human donor in good health (CMV status not recorded). Some clones in this sample may be carry-over from other donors' samples.

This clonotype was found a few times. J is TRBJ2-2 and V is TRBV7-9, with D hard to call. V dropped 0 bases and J dropped 8 bases, with 4 bases sitting between them. CDR3 size: 12 residues. Germline CDR1 reads SEHNR; CDR2 reads FQNEAQ (reference sequence). For the CDR3, the DNA is TGTGCCAGCAGCTTAGCTGCGGGGGAGCTGTTTTTT. The encoded protein is CASSLAAGELFF. Looking up the rest from reference TRBV7-9 and TRBJ2-2 gives the full variable domain: DTGVSQNPRHKITKRGQNVTFRCDPISEHNRLYWYRQTLGQGPEFLTYFQNEAQLEKSRLLSDRFSAERPKGSFSTLEIQRTEQGDSAMYLCASSLAAGELFFGEGSRLTVL.

CDR3 region: CASSFSPGQAGAGELFF. The DNA of the CDR3 is TGCGCCAGCAGCTTCTCTCCGGGACAGGCGGGGGCCGGGGAGCTGTTTTTT. J is TRBJ2-2 and V is TRBV4-3, with TRBD1 as a possible D gene (8 bases). The CDR3 sequence is 17 residues long. The germline V gene has CDR1 LGHNA and CDR2 YSLEER. Trimming took off 5 bases at V and 6 bases at J, with 22 bases between the two ends.

The chain's CDR3 is CASSQAERVNGYTF. For the CDR3, the DNA is TGCGCCAGCAGCCAAGCCGAACGGGTTAATGGCTACACCTTC. The chain combines TRBV4-1 with TRBJ1-2; D uncertain. The CDR3 runs 14 residues. Trimming shortened V by 1 base and J by 6 bases, and 12 bases separated the two germline ends. CDR1 MGHRA and CDR2 YSYEKL come from the germline V gene.

This clonotype came up a few times. The chain couples TRBV25-1 to TRBJ1-2; no clear D. Germline CDR1 and CDR2: MGHDK and SYGVNS. This CDR3 has 13 residues. The V and J ends lost 1 base and 5 bases respectively, with 8 bases between them. CDR3 region: CASSELAAYGYTF. The CDR3 nucleotides are TGTGCCAGCAGTGAATTGGCAGCTTATGGCTACACCTTC.

This chain links TRBV15 with TRBJ1-2; TRBD1 agrees at 8 bases. V shed 0 bases, J shed 4 bases, and the junction held 4 bases outside the gene matches. Germline V lookup: CDR1 LNHNV, CDR2 YYDKDF (reference sequence). The CDR3 contains 15 residues. DNA for the CDR3: TGTGCCACCAGCAGAGATCGCACAGGGGGCTATGGCTACACCTTC. Its protein product is CATSRDRTGGYGYTF.

This clonotype turned up a few times. The chain employs TRBV7-8 and TRBJ2-1; D is uncertain. This CDR3 is 15 amino acids long. Germline V gives CDR1 SGHVS, CDR2 FQNEAQ. V was cut by 7 bases and J by 0 bases, with 13 bases left in between. The CDR3 is CASILDPSSYNEQFF. Written as DNA, the CDR3 is TGTGCCAGCATCCTAGATCCGAGCTCCTACAATGAGCAGTTCTTC.

This clonotype was detected a few times. The chain's CDR3 is CASSLPLADTQYF. The CDR3 DNA follows: TGTGCCAGCAGCCTACCCTTAGCGGATACGCAGTATTTT. This sequence joins TRBV7-9 and TRBJ2-3, with TRBD2 as a possible D gene (5 bases). V was pared by 5 bases and J by 6 bases, with 12 bases between. Germline CDR1 reads SEHNR; CDR2 reads FQNEAQ (reference sequence). The CDR3 extends over 13 amino acids.

This clonotype was counted only a few times. The V and J genes are TRBV7-9 and TRBJ1-1; TRBD1 agrees at 7 bases. The ends lost 4 bases at V and 6 bases at J; junction bases unmatched: 8. The CDR3 loop spans 14 amino acids. In germline, CDR1 is SEHNR, CDR2 FQNEAQ (reference sequence). The CDR3 reads CASSSPDRIAEAFF. The CDR3 DNA reads TGTGCCAGCAGCTCGCCGGACAGGATTGCTGAAGCTTTCTTT.

This clonotype was picked up one time. This sequence joins TRBV11-2 and TRBJ2-6, with 8 bases that match TRBD1. Trimming cost V 3 bases and J 0 bases; bases outside gene matches: 7. Germline V gene data show CDR1 as SGHAT and CDR2 as FQNNGV. The CDR3 consists of 18 residues. The CDR3 DNA reads TGTGCCAGCAGCTTCAAAGGACAGGGTTACTCTGGGGCCAACGTCCTGACTTTC. As protein: CASSFKGQGYSGANVLTF.

The J gene is TRBJ1-4, the V gene TRBV7-9; D is uncertain. The germline V gene has CDR1 SEHNR and CDR2 FQNEAQ (reference sequence). V lost 5 bases and J 0 bases, leaving 7 bases between the germline ends. The CDR3 is 14 amino acids. CDR3 in DNA: TGTGCCAGCAGCCAAGGGACAACTAATGAAAAACTGTTTTTT. It translates to CASSQGTTNEKLFF.

This clonotype was seen repeatedly, ten times or more. The genes are TRBV12-3 or TRBV12-4 and TRBJ1-6, with 8 bases identical to TRBD1. The J segment lost 8 bases and the V segment lost 6 bases, leaving 9 bases of the junction unmatched. This CDR3 is built from 15 residues. CDR3 protein: CASSIPGQVDSPLHF. The CDR3 nucleotides read TGTGCCAGCAGCATACCGGGACAGGTCGATTCACCCCTCCACTTT.

V is TRBV5-6 and J is TRBJ1-5; D is unresolved. The CDR3 length is 16 residues. Trimming cost V 2 bases and J 4 bases, with 16 bases left between them. The germline V gene has CDR1 SGHDT and CDR2 YYEEEE. CDR3 region: CASSLGSRAVNQPQHF. The CDR3 DNA sequence: TGTGCCAGCAGCTTAGGTAGTCGGGCTGTTAATCAGCCCCAGCATTTT.

This chain links TRBV7-2 with TRBJ1-5, with D unresolved. This CDR3 spans 13 amino acids. The V and J ends lost 0 bases and 15 bases respectively, with 15 bases between them. CDR1 and CDR2 from the germline V gene are SGHTA and FQGNSA. CDR3: CASSLALWVALHF. CDR3 nucleotides: TGTGCCAGCAGCTTAGCGCTGTGGGTAGCCCTGCATTTT.